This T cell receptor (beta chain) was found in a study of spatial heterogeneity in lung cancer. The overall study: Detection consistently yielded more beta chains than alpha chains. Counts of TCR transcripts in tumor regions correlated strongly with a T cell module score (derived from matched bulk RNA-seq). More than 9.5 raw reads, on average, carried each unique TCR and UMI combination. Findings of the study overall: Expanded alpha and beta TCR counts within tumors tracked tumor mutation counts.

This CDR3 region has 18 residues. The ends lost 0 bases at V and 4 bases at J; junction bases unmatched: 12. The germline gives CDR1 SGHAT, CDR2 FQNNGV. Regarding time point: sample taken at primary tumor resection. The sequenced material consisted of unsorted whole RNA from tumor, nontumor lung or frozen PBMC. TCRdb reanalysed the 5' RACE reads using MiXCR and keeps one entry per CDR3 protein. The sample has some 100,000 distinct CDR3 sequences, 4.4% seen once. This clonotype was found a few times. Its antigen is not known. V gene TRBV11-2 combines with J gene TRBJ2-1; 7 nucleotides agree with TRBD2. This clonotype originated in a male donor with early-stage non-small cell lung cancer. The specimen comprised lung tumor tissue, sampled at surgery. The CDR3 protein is CASSLDPRGGSRYNEQFF. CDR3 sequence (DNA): TGTGCCAGCAGCTTAGACCCCCGCGGCGGGAGTAGGTACAATGAGCAGTTCTTC.